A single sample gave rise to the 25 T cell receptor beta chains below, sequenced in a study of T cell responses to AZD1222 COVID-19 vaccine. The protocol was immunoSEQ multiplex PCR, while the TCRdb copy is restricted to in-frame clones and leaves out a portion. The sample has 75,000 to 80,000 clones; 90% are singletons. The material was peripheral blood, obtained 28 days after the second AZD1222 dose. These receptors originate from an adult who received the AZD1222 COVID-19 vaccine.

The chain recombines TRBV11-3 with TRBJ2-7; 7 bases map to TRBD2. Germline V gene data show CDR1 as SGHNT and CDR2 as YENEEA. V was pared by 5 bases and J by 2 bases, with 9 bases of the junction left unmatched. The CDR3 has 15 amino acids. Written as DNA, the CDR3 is TGTGCCAGCAGCCCGGGGGAGGGGCAGGCCTACGAGCAGTACTTC. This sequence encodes CASSPGEGQAYEQYF.

Here the CDR3 DNA reads TGTGCCAGCAGCAGGGCGGGGAACACTGAAGCTTTCTTT. It specifies CASSRAGNTEAFF. The chain employs TRBV7-9 and TRBJ1-1; no firm D call. V dropped 5 bases and J dropped 1 base, with 8 bases sitting between them. This CDR3 comprises 13 residues. CDR1 and CDR2 from the germline V gene are SEHNR and FQNEAQ (reference sequence).

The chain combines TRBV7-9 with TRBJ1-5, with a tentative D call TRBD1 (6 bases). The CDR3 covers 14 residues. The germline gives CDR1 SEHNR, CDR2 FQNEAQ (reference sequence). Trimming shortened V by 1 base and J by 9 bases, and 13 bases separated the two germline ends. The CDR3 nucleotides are TGTGCCAGCAGCTTAGGACAGGCGCCCTGGCCCCAGCATTTT. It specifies CASSLGQAPWPQHF. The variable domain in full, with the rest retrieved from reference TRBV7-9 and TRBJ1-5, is DTGVSQNPRHKITKRGQNVTFRCDPISEHNRLYWYRQTLGQGPEFLTYFQNEAQLEKSRLLSDRFSAERPKGSFSTLEIQRTEQGDSAMYLCASSLGQAPWPQHFGDGTRLSIL.

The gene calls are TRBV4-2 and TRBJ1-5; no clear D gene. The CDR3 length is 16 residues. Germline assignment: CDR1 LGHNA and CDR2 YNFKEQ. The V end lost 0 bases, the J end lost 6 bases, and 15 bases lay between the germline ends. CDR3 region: CASSQEMGIAGQPQHF. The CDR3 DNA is TGTGCCAGCAGCCAAGAGATGGGCATTGCAGGTCAGCCCCAGCATTTT.

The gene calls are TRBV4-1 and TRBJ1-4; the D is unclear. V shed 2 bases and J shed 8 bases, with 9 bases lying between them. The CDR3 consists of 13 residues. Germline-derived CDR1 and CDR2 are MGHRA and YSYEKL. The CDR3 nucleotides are TGCGCCAGCAGCCAACTAGTGGGGGAAAAACTGTTTTTT. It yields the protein CASSQLVGEKLFF.

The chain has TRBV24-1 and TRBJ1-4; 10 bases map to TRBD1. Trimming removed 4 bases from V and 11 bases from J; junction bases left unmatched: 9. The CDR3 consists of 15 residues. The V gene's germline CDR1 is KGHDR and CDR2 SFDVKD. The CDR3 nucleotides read TGTGCCACCAGTGACATGACAGGGGGCGTTGCGAAACTGTTTTTT. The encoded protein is CATSDMTGGVAKLFF.

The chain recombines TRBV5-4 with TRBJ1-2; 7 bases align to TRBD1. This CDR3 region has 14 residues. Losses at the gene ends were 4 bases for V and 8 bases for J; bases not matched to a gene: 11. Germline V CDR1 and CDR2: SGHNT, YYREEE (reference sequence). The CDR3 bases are TGTGCCAGCAGCCATCGGACCAGGGGGAGCGGCTACACCTTC. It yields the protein CASSHRTRGSGYTF.

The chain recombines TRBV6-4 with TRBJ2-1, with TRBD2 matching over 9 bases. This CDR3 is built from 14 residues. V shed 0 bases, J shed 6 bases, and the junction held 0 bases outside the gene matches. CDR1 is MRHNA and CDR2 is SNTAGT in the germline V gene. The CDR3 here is CASSDSRGGNEQFF. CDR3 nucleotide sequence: TGTGCCAGCAGTGACTCGCGGGGGGGCAATGAGCAGTTCTTC.

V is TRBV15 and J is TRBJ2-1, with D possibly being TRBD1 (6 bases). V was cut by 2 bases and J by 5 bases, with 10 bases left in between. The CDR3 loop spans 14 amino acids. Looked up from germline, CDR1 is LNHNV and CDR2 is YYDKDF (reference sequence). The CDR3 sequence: CATSRWDKHNEQFF. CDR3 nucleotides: TGTGCCACCAGCAGATGGGACAAGCACAATGAGCAGTTCTTC.

The CDR3 here is CSVERRDRGYGYTF. CDR3 DNA sequence: TGCAGCGTTGAGCGCCGGGACAGGGGTTATGGCTACACCTTC. V gene TRBV29-1 combines with J gene TRBJ1-2; TRBD1 agrees at 10 bases. The junction had 6 bases not matched to a gene; V was cut back by 3 bases and J by 5 bases. Germline loops: CDR1 SQVTM, CDR2 ANQGSEA. The CDR3 extends over 14 amino acids.

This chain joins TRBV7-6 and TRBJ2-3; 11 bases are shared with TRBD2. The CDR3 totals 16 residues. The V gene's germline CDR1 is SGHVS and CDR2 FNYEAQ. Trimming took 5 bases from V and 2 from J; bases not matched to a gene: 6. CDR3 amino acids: CASSPTSGGYTDTQYF. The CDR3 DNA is TGTGCCAGCAGCCCCACTAGCGGGGGCTACACAGATACGCAGTATTTT.

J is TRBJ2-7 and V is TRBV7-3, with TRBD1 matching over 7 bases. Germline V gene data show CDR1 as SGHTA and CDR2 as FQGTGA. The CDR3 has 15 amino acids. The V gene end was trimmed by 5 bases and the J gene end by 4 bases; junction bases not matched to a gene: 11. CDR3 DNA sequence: TGTGCCAGCAGCCCCCGGGACAGTCCTTGGTACGAGCAGTACTTC. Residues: CASSPRDSPWYEQYF.

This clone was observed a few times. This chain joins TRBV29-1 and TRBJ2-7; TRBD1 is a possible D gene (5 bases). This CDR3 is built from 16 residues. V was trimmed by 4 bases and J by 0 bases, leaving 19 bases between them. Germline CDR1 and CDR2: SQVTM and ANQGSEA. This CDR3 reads CSVGGAGSGLSYEQYF. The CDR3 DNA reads TGCAGCGTTGGCGGTGCAGGGTCAGGGCTCTCCTACGAGCAGTACTTC.

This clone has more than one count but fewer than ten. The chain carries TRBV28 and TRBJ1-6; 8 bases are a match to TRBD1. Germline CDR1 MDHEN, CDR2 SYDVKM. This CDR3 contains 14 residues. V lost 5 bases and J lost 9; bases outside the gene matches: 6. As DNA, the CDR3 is TGTGCCAGCAGTACCGCGACAGGGGCTTCACCCCTCCACTTT. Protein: CASSTATGASPLHF.

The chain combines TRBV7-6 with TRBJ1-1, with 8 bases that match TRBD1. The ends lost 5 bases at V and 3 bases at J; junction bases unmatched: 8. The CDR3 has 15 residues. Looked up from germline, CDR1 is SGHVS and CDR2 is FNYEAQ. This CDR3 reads CASSQGTGSYTEAFF. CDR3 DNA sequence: TGTGCCAGCAGCCAGGGGACAGGCTCTTACACTGAAGCTTTCTTT. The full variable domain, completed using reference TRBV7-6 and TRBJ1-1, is GAGVSQSPRYKVTKRGQDVALRCDPISGHVSLYWYRQALGQGPEFLTYFNYEAQQDKSGLPNDRFSAERPEGSISTLTIQRTEQRDSAMYRCASSQGTGSYTEAFFGQGTRLTVV.

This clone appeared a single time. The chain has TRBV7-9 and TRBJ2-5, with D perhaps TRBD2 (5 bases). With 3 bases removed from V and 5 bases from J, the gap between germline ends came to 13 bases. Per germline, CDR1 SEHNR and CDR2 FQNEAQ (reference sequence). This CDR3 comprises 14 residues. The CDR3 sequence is CASSFRLAGETQYF. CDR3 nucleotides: TGTGCCAGCAGCTTTCGGCTAGCCGGTGAGACCCAGTACTTC.

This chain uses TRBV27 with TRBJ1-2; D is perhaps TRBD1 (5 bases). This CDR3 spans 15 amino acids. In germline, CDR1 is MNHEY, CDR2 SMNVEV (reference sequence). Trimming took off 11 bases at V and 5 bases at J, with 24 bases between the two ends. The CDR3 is CASAEYRGFRYGYTF. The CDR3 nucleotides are TGTGCCTCCGCTGAGTATAGGGGTTTTCGATATGGCTACACCTTC.

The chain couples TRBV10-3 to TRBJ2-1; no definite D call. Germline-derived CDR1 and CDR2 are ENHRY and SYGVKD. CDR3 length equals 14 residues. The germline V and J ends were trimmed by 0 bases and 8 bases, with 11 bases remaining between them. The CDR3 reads CAISESLKGYEQFF. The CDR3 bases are TGTGCCATCAGTGAGTCACTCAAGGGTTATGAGCAGTTCTTC.

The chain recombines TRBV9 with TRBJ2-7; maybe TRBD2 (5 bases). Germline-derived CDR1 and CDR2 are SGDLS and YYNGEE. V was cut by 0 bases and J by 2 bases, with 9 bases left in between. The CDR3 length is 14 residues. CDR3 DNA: TGTGCCAGCAGCGTAGAACGGGAAACCTACGAGCAGTACTTC. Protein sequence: CASSVERETYEQYF. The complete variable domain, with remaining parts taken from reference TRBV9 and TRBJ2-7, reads DSGVTQTPKHLITATGQRVTLRCSPRSGDLSVYWYQQSLDQGLQFLIQYYNGEERAKGNILERFSAQQFPDLHSELNLSSLELGDSALYFCASSVERETYEQYFGPGTRLTVT.

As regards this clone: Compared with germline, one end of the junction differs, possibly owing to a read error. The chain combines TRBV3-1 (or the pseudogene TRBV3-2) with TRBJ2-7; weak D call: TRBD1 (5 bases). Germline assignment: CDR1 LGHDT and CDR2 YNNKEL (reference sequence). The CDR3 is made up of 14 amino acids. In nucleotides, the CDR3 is TGTGCCAGCACCCAATCCGGACACCGATCCGAGCAGTACTTC. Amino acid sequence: CASTQSGHRSEQYF.

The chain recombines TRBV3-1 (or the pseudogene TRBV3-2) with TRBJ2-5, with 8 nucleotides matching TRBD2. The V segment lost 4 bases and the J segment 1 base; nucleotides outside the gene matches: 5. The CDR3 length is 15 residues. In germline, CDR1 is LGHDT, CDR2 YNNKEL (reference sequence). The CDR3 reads CASSPPSGSQETQYF. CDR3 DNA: TGTGCCAGCAGCCCCCCTAGCGGGTCCCAAGAGACCCAGTACTTC.

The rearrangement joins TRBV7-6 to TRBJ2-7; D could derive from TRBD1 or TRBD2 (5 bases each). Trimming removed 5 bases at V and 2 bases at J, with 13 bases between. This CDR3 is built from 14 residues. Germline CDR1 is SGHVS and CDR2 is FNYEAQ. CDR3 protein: CASSPGTVTYEQYF. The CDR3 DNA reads TGTGCCAGCAGCCCCGGGACGGTCACCTACGAGCAGTACTTC.

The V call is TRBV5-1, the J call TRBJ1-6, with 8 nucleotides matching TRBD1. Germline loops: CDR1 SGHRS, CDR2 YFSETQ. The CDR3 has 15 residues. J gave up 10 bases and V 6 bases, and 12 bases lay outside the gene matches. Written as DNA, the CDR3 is TGCGCCAGCACCCCTACCGGGACAGGTCGGTCACCCCTCCACTTT. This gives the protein CASTPTGTGRSPLHF.

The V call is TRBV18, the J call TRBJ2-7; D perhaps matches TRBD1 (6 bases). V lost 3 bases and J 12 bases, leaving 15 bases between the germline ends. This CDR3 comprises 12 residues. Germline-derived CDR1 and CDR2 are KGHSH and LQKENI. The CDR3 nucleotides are TGTGCCAGCTCACCGGGGGACACTCTTATGTACTTC. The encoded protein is CASSPGDTLMYF.

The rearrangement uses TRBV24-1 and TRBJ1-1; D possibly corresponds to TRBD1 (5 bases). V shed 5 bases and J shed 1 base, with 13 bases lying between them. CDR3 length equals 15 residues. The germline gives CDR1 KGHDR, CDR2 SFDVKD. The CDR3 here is CATSAPGRSNTEAFF. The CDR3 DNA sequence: TGTGCCACCAGTGCCCCAGGGAGGTCGAACACTGAAGCTTTCTTT.